Sequencing of this T cell receptor (beta chain) was carried out in a study of graft-versus-host responses after intestinal transplantation. Trimming stripped 3 bases from V and 2 bases from J, with 13 bases between. Germline V gene sequence: CDR1 SGHTA, CDR2 FQGTGA. The CDR3 contains 16 residues. Measured with immunoSEQ multiplex PCR; TCRdb has only the in-frame clones, and not every one. The table shows tens of thousands of clones, with about 94% occurring only once. This chain connects TRBV7-3 to TRBJ2-2; tentatively, D is TRBD1 or TRBD2 (5 bases each). This clonotype was obtained from a human patient who received an intestinal transplant, so some T cells may come from the graft donor. The material sequenced was PBMCs, taken about 11 months after intestinal transplant. CDR3 in DNA: TGTGCCAGCAGCTTTGGGGACGGGTTTAACACCGGGGAGCTGTTTTTT. Translating gives CASSFGDGFNTGELFF.